This is a list of T cell receptor beta chains from one sample in a study of cytomegalovirus exposure and HLA in healthy donors. Some clones are missing from TCRdb's copy, which holds only in-frame ones; the method was immunoSEQ multiplex PCR. The data contain a few hundred thousand clones, around 86% of them singletons. The sample consisted of PBMCs. Receptors were obtained from a woman aged 18-29 years in good health and CMV-seronegative. CDR3s include the opening cysteine and the closing phenylalanine or tryptophan. A D gene is named only where the DNA matches it firmly. Size tells how often a clone was seen (once, few, many) or the class of an expanded clone, and some rows leave it out.

size,J,V,D,CDR3,DNA
few,TRBJ2-7,TRBV4-3,TRBD1,CASSQVRDSSYEQYF,TGCGCCAGCAGCCAAGTTCGGGACAGCTCCTACGAGCAGTACTTC
once,TRBJ2-7,TRBV7-7,NA,CASSLGRGPSYEQYF,TGTGCCAGCAGCTTAGGGAGGGGGCCCTCCTACGAGCAGTACTTC
many,TRBJ2-7,TRBV5-1,NA,CASSSEPGGEQYF,TGCGCCAGCAGCTCTGAGCCTGGTGGCGAGCAGTACTTC
NA,TRBJ2-1,TRBV20-1,NA,CSATVDEQFF,TGCAGTGCCACGGTCGATGAGCAGTTCTTC
NA,TRBJ2-7,TRBV27,TRBD2,CASTSTSGTIYEQYF,TGTGCCAGCACCTCTACTAGCGGGACTATCTACGAGCAGTACTTC
NA,TRBJ1-1,TRBV7-9,NA,CASSPGGSNTEAFF,TGTGCCAGCAGCCCGGGAGGCTCGAACACTGAAGCTTTCTTT
NA,TRBJ2-7,TRBV7-9,TRBD2,CASSLDGLAGGPSYEQYF,TGTGCCAGCAGCTTAGATGGTCTAGCGGGAGGGCCCTCCTACGAGCAGTACTTC
NA,TRBJ2-2,TRBV27,NA,CASSLTRWSGSTGELFF,TGTGCCAGCAGTCTGACCAGGTGGTCGGGGAGCACCGGGGAGCTGTTTTTT
NA,TRBJ2-1,TRBV11-1,NA,CASSEPHQNEQFF,TGTGCCAGCAGTGAGCCCCATCAAAATGAGCAGTTCTTC
NA,TRBJ2-1,TRBV2,TRBD2,CARDKGAGGWNEQFF,TGTGCCAGGGACAAGGGAGCGGGAGGTTGGAATGAGCAGTTCTTC
NA,TRBJ2-7,TRBV27,NA,CASSLAPLRAYEQYF,TGTGCCAGCAGTTTGGCCCCCCTGCGGGCCTACGAGCAGTACTTC
once,TRBJ2-7,TRBV7-3,NA,CASSPLDEQYF,TGTGCCAGCAGCCCCCTCGACGAGCAGTACTTC
few,TRBJ2-2,TRBV7-3,NA,CASSTQGRANTGELFF,TGTGCCAGCAGCACCCAGGGGCGGGCTAACACCGGGGAGCTGTTTTTT
NA,TRBJ2-7,TRBV5-4,TRBD2,CASSLVLAGGHEQYF,TGTGCCAGCAGCTTGGTACTAGCGGGAGGGCACGAGCAGTACTTC
NA,TRBJ2-1,TRBV13,NA,CASSSLAEQFF,TGTGCCAGCAGCTCGTTAGCGGAGCAGTTCTTC
NA,TRBJ2-5,TRBV5-1,NA,CASSLVGLAPQETQYF,TGCGCCAGCAGCTTGGTGGGCCTAGCCCCCCAAGAGACCCAGTACTTC
NA,TRBJ2-7,TRBV19,TRBD1,CASKETGPYEQYF,TGTGCCAGTAAAGAGACAGGGCCCTACGAGCAGTACTTC
NA,TRBJ2-7,TRBV7-8,TRBD2,CASSPGGREFEQYF,TGTGCCAGCAGCCCGGGGGGGCGGGAGTTCGAGCAGTACTTC
NA,TRBJ1-3,TRBV7-3,NA,CASSLMLGPRSGNTIYF,TGTGCCAGCAGCTTAATGTTGGGCCCCCGCTCTGGAAACACCATATATTTT
NA,TRBJ2-1,TRBV27,TRBD1,CASSLFGTGRWNEQFF,TGTGCCAGCAGTTTATTCGGGACAGGGAGGTGGAATGAGCAGTTCTTC
NA,TRBJ2-1,TRBV21-1,NA,CASSKLNSHNEQFF,TGTGCCAGCAGCAAATTAAACAGCCACAATGAGCAGTTCTTC
NA,TRBJ2-2,TRBV5-1,TRBD2,CASRSHSGANTGELFF,TGCGCCAGCCGATCCCATAGCGGGGCGAACACCGGGGAGCTGTTTTTT
NA,TRBJ2-7,TRBV18,TRBD1,CASSPGTGSSYEQYF,TGTGCCAGCTCACCAGGGACAGGGTCTTCTTACGAGCAGTACTTC
NA,TRBJ2-7,TRBV10-3,TRBD1,CAINKGTGEHEQYF,TGTGCCATCAATAAGGGGACAGGGGAGCACGAGCAGTACTTC
NA,TRBJ1-1,TRBV11-2,NA,CASSLGFRGRRAFF,TGTGCCAGCAGCTTAGGATTTCGGGGGAGGCGAGCTTTCTTT
NA,TRBJ2-1,TRBV6-4,NA,CASSDSVSVYNEQFF,TGTGCCAGCAGTGACTCGGTTAGCGTCTACAATGAGCAGTTCTTC
NA,TRBJ2-7,TRBV18,TRBD1,CASSPPGTAYEQYF,TGTGCCAGCTCACCACCGGGGACAGCCTACGAGCAGTACTTC
NA,TRBJ2-7,TRBV4-3,TRBD2,CASSQDRPPVAGGTYEQYF,TGCGCCAGCAGCCAAGATCGCCCCCCCGTAGCGGGAGGGACCTACGAGCAGTACTTC
NA,TRBJ2-7,TRBV4-1,TRBD2,CASSPIAGGTYEQYF,TGCGCCAGCAGCCCAATAGCGGGAGGAACCTACGAGCAGTACTTC
NA,TRBJ2-2,TRBV2,TRBD2,CASREASGTTGELFF,TGTGCCAGCAGAGAGGCTAGCGGGACCACCGGGGAGCTGTTTTTT
many,TRBJ1-1,TRBV11-2,NA,CASSRPGLIEAFF,TGTGCCAGCAGCAGACCAGGGCTGATTGAAGCTTTCTTT
NA,TRBJ1-2,TRBV27,TRBD1,CASNPGTGNGYTF,TGTGCCAGCAATCCCGGGACAGGGAACGGCTACACCTTC
NA,TRBJ2-3,TRBV4-3,TRBD2,CASSQGGGSRLPADTQYF,TGCGCCAGCAGCCAAGGGGGCGGGAGTCGACTACCGGCAGATACGCAGTATTTT
NA,TRBJ1-2,TRBV6-6,TRBD1,CASSPDRGYGYTF,TGTGCCAGCAGCCCCGACAGGGGCTATGGCTACACCTTC
NA,TRBJ2-3,TRBV5-1,NA,CASSLAHRQRSDTQYF,TGCGCCAGCAGCTTGGCTCACAGGCAAAGATCAGATACGCAGTATTTT
few,TRBJ2-3,TRBV18,TRBD2,CASSPLAGGTDTQYF,TGTGCCAGCTCACCCCTAGCGGGAGGCACAGATACGCAGTATTTT
NA,TRBJ2-7,TRBV14,TRBD1,CASSQTGQGTYEQYF,TGTGCCAGCAGCCAGACGGGACAGGGTACCTACGAGCAGTACTTC
NA,TRBJ2-2,TRBV2,NA,CASSESRSPGGTGELFF,TGTGCCAGCAGTGAAAGTAGGAGCCCCGGGGGCACCGGGGAGCTGTTTTTT
NA,TRBJ2-3,TRBV9,TRBD2,CASSVDQAGGRTDTQYF,TGTGCCAGCAGCGTAGACCAAGCGGGAGGGCGAACAGATACGCAGTATTTT
NA,TRBJ2-3,TRBV6-6,TRBD1,CASSRQGSTDTQYF,TGTGCCAGCAGTCGACAGGGGAGCACAGATACGCAGTATTTT
NA,TRBJ1-3,TRBV27,NA,CASSRRGGPGNTIYF,TGTGCCAGCAGTCGGCGTGGGGGCCCTGGAAACACCATATATTTT
NA,TRBJ2-1,TRBV28,NA,CASSFLAWSSYNEQFF,TGTGCCAGCAGTTTTCTAGCTTGGAGCTCCTACAATGAGCAGTTCTTC
NA,TRBJ1-2,TRBV7-9,NA,CASTGVLLGGYTF,TGTGCCAGCACAGGGGTCTTGCTGGGTGGCTACACCTTC
NA,TRBJ2-2,TRBV7-2,NA,CASSYSGELFF,TGTGCCAGCAGCTACAGTGGGGAGCTGTTTTTT
NA,TRBJ1-5,TRBV19,NA,CASREAGVNQPQHF,TGTGCCAGCCGGGAAGCGGGGGTAAATCAGCCCCAGCATTTT
NA,TRBJ2-7,TRBV11-2,TRBD2,CASGPTSGTNYEQYF,TGTGCCAGCGGCCCGACTAGCGGGACTAACTACGAGCAGTACTTC
many,TRBJ1-5,TRBV6-8,NA,CASSYSRGGLSNQPQHF,TGTGCCAGCAGTTACTCGAGGGGGGGGCTGAGCAATCAGCCCCAGCATTTT
NA,TRBJ1-2,TRBV10-1,TRBD1,CASITRQGVFGYTF,TGCGCCAGCATAACGAGACAGGGGGTATTTGGCTACACCTTC
NA,TRBJ1-2,TRBV6-5,TRBD1,CASSYSTGEAYYGYTF,TGTGCCAGCAGTTACTCGACAGGGGAGGCTTACTATGGCTACACCTTC
once,TRBJ1-1,TRBV5-1,NA,CASSLSTGLMNTEAFF,TGCGCCAGCAGCTTGAGTACAGGGCTCATGAACACTGAAGCTTTCTTT
once,TRBJ2-3,TRBV5-4,NA,CASSFSGYTDTQYF,TGTGCCAGCAGCTTTTCGGGTTACACAGATACGCAGTATTTT